The rows below give T cell receptor beta chains drawn from one sample of a study of vaccination and CD4 T cells after COVID-19. These TCRs are of unknown antigen specificity. TCRdb reanalysed the PCR reads using MiXCR and keeps one entry per CDR3 protein. The sample yields some 8,600 distinct CDR3 sequences, 73% seen once. The sample was CD4+ T cells from blood, cultured in vitro. These receptors were collected from a human donor who had recovered from COVID-19. Both conserved end residues are part of each CDR3. The D gene is left open where the match is weak. Size values are once, few and many counts, or a class for expanded clones, and some rows have none.

v_gene,d_gene,j_gene,abundance,CDR3aa,CDR3nt
TRBV27,TRBD1,TRBJ1-1,-,CASSPTLDRVNTEAFF,TGTGCCAGCAGTCCTACCTTGGACAGGGTGAACACTGAAGCTTTCTTT
TRBV4-3,-,TRBJ2-7,-,CASSQDQQSYEQYF,TGCGCCAGCAGCCAAGATCAACAGTCCTACGAGCAGTACTTC
TRBV28,-,TRBJ1-5,-,CASSRTASNQPQHF,TGTGCCAGCAGCCGGACGGCTAGCAATCAGCCCCAGCATTTT
TRBV7-3,TRBD2,TRBJ2-1,once,CASSSPRGLAGGPSSYNEQFF,TGTGCCAGCAGCTCGCCACGAGGACTAGCGGGAGGGCCGAGCTCCTACAATGAGCAGTTCTTC
TRBV6-1,-,TRBJ2-1,-,CASRRDPGDEQQFF,TGTGCCAGCCGCAGGGATCCCGGGGATGAGCAGCAGTTCTTC
TRBV7-9,TRBD2,TRBJ2-3,-,CASSLALAGGADTQYF,TGTGCCAGCAGCTTAGCGCTAGCGGGGGGTGCAGATACGCAGTATTTT
TRBV20-1,-,TRBJ1-1,-,CSVTDRLNTEAFF,TGCAGTGTCACAGACAGGCTGAACACTGAAGCTTTCTTT
TRBV6-5,-,TRBJ2-7,once,CASSYRHSSYEQYF,TGTGCCAGCAGTTATCGGCACAGCTCCTACGAGCAGTACTTC
TRBV11-3,-,TRBJ1-1,-,CASSLEWTEAFF,TGTGCCAGCAGCTTAGAGTGGACTGAAGCTTTCTTT
TRBV2,-,TRBJ2-7,-,CASSGGGGRDYEQYF,TGTGCCAGCAGTGGTGGAGGGGGTAGGGACTACGAGCAGTACTTC
TRBV30,-,TRBJ2-7,-,CAWSVGPGQYF,TGTGCCTGGAGTGTGGGTCCCGGCCAGTACTTC
TRBV20-1,TRBD2,TRBJ2-5,-,CSARDHSGASGGAWETQYF,TGCAGTGCTAGAGATCATTCTGGGGCTAGCGGGGGGGCTTGGGAGACCCAGTACTTC
TRBV28,-,TRBJ2-7,-,CASMPYSIRLTSYEQYF,TGTGCCAGCATGCCGTATAGTATCAGATTGACTTCCTACGAGCAGTACTTC
TRBV7-9,TRBD1,TRBJ1-2,-,CASSPKQGANYGYTF,TGTGCCAGCAGCCCGAAACAGGGGGCTAACTATGGCTACACCTTC
TRBV24-1,-,TRBJ2-1,-,CAVRGSSYNEQFF,TGTGCCGTTCGGGGGAGCTCCTACAATGAGCAGTTCTTC
TRBV20-1,TRBD2,TRBJ2-7,-,CSAPTSGSSEQYF,TGCAGTGCCCCGACTAGCGGGAGTAGCGAGCAGTACTTC
TRBV6-2/TRBV6-3,TRBD2,TRBJ2-5,once,CASSLAGGFETQYF,TGTGCCAGCAGCCTAGCGGGGGGGTTCGAGACCCAGTACTTC